The clone carrying this T cell receptor (beta chain) is a singleton in its sample. This specimen belongs to a study of shared clonotypes between healthy human individuals. Only in-frame clones appear in the TCRdb table, and some are missing; sequencing was by immunoSEQ multiplex PCR. In the table there are 2 million to 2.5 million clones, approximately 94% of which are singletons. The trim removed 4 bases at V and 6 bases at J, leaving 14 bases unmatched. This CDR3 is built from 17 residues. Germline V gene sequence: CDR1 SGHNT, CDR2 YENEEA. This TCR came from a man between 18 and 35 years old in good health. The rearrangement joins TRBV11-3 to TRBJ2-1, with TRBD2 matching 8 bases. Source material: naive CD4+ T cells sorted from blood. Subset indicated: CD45RA+ positively selected. The CDR3 loop is CASSSRAGTSGGNEQFF. In DNA, the CDR3 is TGTGCCAGCAGCTCGAGGGCTGGGACTAGTGGGGGCAATGAGCAGTTCTTC.